These 25 T cell receptor beta chains were sequenced from one sample in a study of shared clonotypes between healthy human individuals. Assay: immunoSEQ multiplex PCR; the TCRdb copy retains only in-frame clones and omits some. This sample has millions of clones, with 80% to 95% found just once. Sequenced material: naive CD4+ T cells from PBMCs. Subset in this sample: CD45RA+ positively selected. Source of these receptors: a young man in good health. Some clones in this sample may be carry-over from other donors' samples.

V usage is TRBV4-2 and J usage is TRBJ2-7, with D perhaps TRBD2 (6 bases). This CDR3 is 16 amino acids long. Trimming removed 2 bases from V and 3 bases from J, with 17 bases in between. Germline V CDR1 and CDR2: LGHNA, YNFKEQ. In DNA, the CDR3 is TGTGCCAGCAGCCAACCGGGAGTCTCGGGGAGCTACGAGCAGTACTTC. This encodes CASSQPGVSGSYEQYF.

This chain uses TRBV7-8 with TRBJ2-4; 7 nucleotides match TRBD2. The CDR3 is 15 residues long. CDR1 and CDR2 (germline): SGHVS, FQNEAQ. Losses at the gene ends were 4 bases for V and 0 bases for J; bases not matched to a gene: 3. CDR3 sequence (DNA): TGTGCCAGCAGCTCGCGGGGGATAGCCAAAAACATTCAGTACTTC. This translates into CASSSRGIAKNIQYF. Combining the CDR3 with reference TRBV7-8 and TRBJ2-4 gives the whole variable domain GAGVSQSPRYKVAKRGQDVALRCDPISGHVSLFWYQQALGQGPEFLTYFQNEAQLDKSGLPSDRFFAERPEGSVSTLKIQRTQQEDSAVYLCASSSRGIAKNIQYFGAGTRLSVL.

The CDR3 region has the DNA TGTGCCAGCAGCCACACAATTGCCGGGGAGCTGTTTTTT. Encoded protein: CASSHTIAGELFF. V usage is TRBV5-4 and J usage is TRBJ2-2; D remains unclear. Germline CDR1 is SGHNT and CDR2 is YYREEE (reference sequence). The CDR3 extends over 13 amino acids. V was pared by 4 bases and J by 6 bases, with 10 bases between.

The V call is TRBV5-1, the J call TRBJ2-2, with 8 bases fitting TRBD2. Germline V gene sequence: CDR1 SGHRS, CDR2 YFSETQ. The J segment lost 0 bases and the V segment lost 4 bases, leaving 8 bases of the junction unmatched. This CDR3 has 17 residues. CDR3 sequence (DNA): TGCGCCAGCAGCCTCTATTGGGGACTAGCGAACACCGGGGAGCTGTTTTTT. The encoded protein is CASSLYWGLANTGELFF.

This chain links TRBV28 with TRBJ1-2; D not resolved. The CDR3 extends over 13 amino acids. Trimming took 2 bases from V and 4 from J, leaving 8 bases between them. The germline V gene has CDR1 MDHEN and CDR2 SYDVKM. The DNA for the CDR3 is TGTGCCAGCAGTTTAGTGGAGTCCTATGGCTACACCTTC. It codes for CASSLVESYGYTF.

The chain couples TRBV12-5 to TRBJ2-3; D perhaps matches TRBD2 (5 bases). Germline V gene sequence: CDR1 LGHNT, CDR2 FRNRAP. Trimming removed 5 bases from V and 2 bases from J, with 14 bases in between. CDR3 length equals 15 residues. CDR3 in DNA: TGTGCTAGTGGTGCCGGTGGTAGCGCCACAGATACGCAGTATTTT. Translating gives CASGAGGSATDTQYF. Together with reference TRBV12-5 and TRBJ2-3, the CDR3 gives the full variable domain: DARVTQTPRHKVTEMGQEVTMRCQPILGHNTVFWYRQTMMQGLELLAYFRNRAPLDDSGMPKDRFSAEMPDATLATLKIQPSEPRDSAVYFCASGAGGSATDTQYFGPGTRLTVL.

V usage is TRBV28 and J usage is TRBJ1-5; D might be TRBD1 (5 bases). Between the trimmed V and J ends, which lost 4 bases and 1 base, there was a span of 17 bases. CDR1 and CDR2 (germline): MDHEN, SYDVKM. This CDR3 has 17 residues. In DNA form, the CDR3 reads TGTGCCAGCAGTTCTCAGGGACCGCCCCCCAGCAATCAGCCCCAGCATTTT. Translation: CASSSQGPPPSNQPQHF.

This clone has a handful of counts. V gene TRBV18 combines with J gene TRBJ2-5, with 8 bases lining up with TRBD1. This CDR3 spans 14 amino acids. J gave up 4 bases and V 3 bases, and 4 bases lay outside the gene matches. CDR1 and CDR2 from the germline V gene are KGHSH and LQKENI. CDR3 DNA sequence: TGTGCCAGCTCACCGACAGGGGATGGAGAGACCCAGTACTTC. Encoded protein: CASSPTGDGETQYF. Combining the CDR3 with reference TRBV18 and TRBJ2-5 gives the whole variable domain NAGVMQNPRHLVRRRGQEARLRCSPMKGHSHVYWYRQLPEEGLKFMVYLQKENIIDESGMPKERFSAEFPKEGPSILRIQQVVRGDSAAYFCASSPTGDGETQYFGPGTRLLVL.

The chain recombines TRBV28 with TRBJ2-3; D may match TRBD1 or TRBD2 (5 bases each). Trimming took off 5 bases at V and 3 bases at J, with 15 bases between the two ends. The CDR3 runs to 15 residues. Germline V gives CDR1 MDHEN, CDR2 SYDVKM. The CDR3 is CASSPMGEKTDTQYF. CDR3 bases: TGTGCCAGCAGTCCGATGGGGGAGAAGACAGATACGCAGTATTTT.

On this clone itself: Other DNA variants within this sample encode the same CDR3. The J gene is TRBJ2-7, the V gene TRBV28; 11 bases fit TRBD1. This CDR3 is built from 15 residues. J was trimmed by 2 bases and V by 5 bases; bases with no gene match: 5. The germline V gene has CDR1 MDHEN and CDR2 SYDVKM. The CDR3 reads CASSPRTGGPYEQYF. CDR3 nucleotides: TGTGCCAGCAGTCCGCGGACAGGGGGCCCCTACGAGCAGTACTTC.

This chain uses TRBV7-7 with TRBJ2-3, with TRBD1 matching 9 bases. The CDR3 loop spans 15 amino acids. Per the germline V gene, CDR1 is SSHAT and CDR2 is FNYEAQ (reference sequence). J lost 4 bases, V lost 5 bases, and 7 bases had no gene match. The CDR3 DNA sequence: TGTGCCAGCAGCCAGGGACAGGGAACCGCAGATACGCAGTATTTT. It translates to CASSQGQGTADTQYF.

The genes are TRBV7-2 and TRBJ2-4; D not certain. In germline, CDR1 is SGHTA, CDR2 FQGNSA. V dropped 1 base and J dropped 2 bases, with 15 bases sitting between them. The CDR3 consists of 17 residues. The CDR3 here is CASSLVGGPGTKNIQYF. For the CDR3, the DNA is TGTGCCAGCAGCTTAGTTGGTGGGCCTGGCACCAAAAACATTCAGTACTTC.

The V call is TRBV6-5, the J call TRBJ1-2; possible D gene TRBD1, 6 bases. Per germline, CDR1 MNHEY and CDR2 SVGAGI. Trimming stripped 6 bases from V and 8 bases from J, with 16 bases between. CDR3 length equals 13 residues. CDR3 bases: TGTGCCAGCAGCCTTGAGGGGGGCAGAGGCTACACCTTC. Protein product: CASSLEGGRGYTF.

This clone was observed a single time. The V and J genes are TRBV11-3 and TRBJ2-1; 9 bases match TRBD1. Germline lookup yields CDR1 SGHNT and CDR2 YENEEA. The CDR3 runs to 16 residues. The V segment lost 3 bases and the J segment 6 bases; nucleotides outside the gene matches: 9. CDR3 coding DNA: TGTGCCAGCAGCTTGGGACAGGGTGAGCCCACCAATGAGCAGTTCTTC. Translation: CASSLGQGEPTNEQFF.

V is TRBV28 and J is TRBJ1-4, with a tentative D call TRBD1 (6 bases). Germline assignment: CDR1 MDHEN and CDR2 SYDVKM. This CDR3 contains 14 residues. Trimming cost V 5 bases and J 5 bases, with 12 bases left between them. CDR3 nucleotides: TGTGCCAGCAGTGTGGGGGGCCAGAATGAAAAACTGTTTTTT. This gives the protein CASSVGGQNEKLFF.

The gene calls are TRBV5-1 and TRBJ2-5; 14 nucleotides line up with TRBD2. The CDR3 extends over 19 amino acids. V shed 4 bases and J 0 bases; nucleotides not matched to a gene: 11. The V gene's germline CDR1 is SGHRS and CDR2 YFSETQ. In DNA form, the CDR3 reads TGCGCCAGCAGCCAGGAACCGGGACTAGCGGGAGCCGACCAAGAGACCCAGTACTTC. Its protein product is CASSQEPGLAGADQETQYF.

The chain couples TRBV15 to TRBJ1-2; a weak D match, TRBD1 (5 bases). This CDR3 contains 15 residues. Germline V gene sequence: CDR1 LNHNV, CDR2 YYDKDF (reference sequence). Trimming removed 0 bases from V and 2 bases from J, with 10 bases in between. CDR3 sequence (DNA): TGTGCCACCAGCAGAGAGGGGGTTGCAAACTATGGCTACACCTTC. This translates into CATSREGVANYGYTF. The full variable domain, in which reference TRBV15 and TRBJ1-2 provide the parts outside the CDR3, is DAMVIQNPRYQVTQFGKPVTLSCSQTLNHNVMYWYQQKSSQAPKLLFHYYDKDFNNEADTPDNFQSRRPNTSFCFLDIRSPGLGDTAMYLCATSREGVANYGYTFGSGTRLTVV.

The rearrangement uses TRBV7-2 and TRBJ1-2; 7 nucleotides line up with TRBD1. V gave up 2 bases and J gave up 5 bases; unmatched junction bases: 11. There are 16 residues in the CDR3. Per the germline V gene, CDR1 is SGHTA and CDR2 is FQGNSA. The CDR3 here is CASSLIGPQGPYGYTF. CDR3 DNA sequence: TGTGCCAGCAGCTTAATCGGCCCACAGGGGCCATATGGCTACACCTTC.

The J gene is TRBJ2-7, the V gene TRBV3-1 (or the pseudogene TRBV3-2); D is unclear. The CDR3 has 8 residues. Germline CDR1 is LGHDT and CDR2 is YNNKEL (reference sequence). The CDR3 nucleotides are TGTGCCAGCAGCCGCCCTACCGTC. Translation gives CASSRPTV.

This chain's CDR3 is CASSPRGQAGNTIYF. Here the CDR3 DNA reads TGCGCCAGCAGCCCTCGTGGGCAGGCTGGAAACACCATATATTTT. The V and J genes are TRBV4-3 and TRBJ1-3; no clear D gene. The CDR3 covers 15 residues. Germline CDR1 LGHNA, CDR2 YSLEER. V was clipped by 4 bases and J by 2 bases, with 12 bases between them.

CDR3 DNA: TGTGCCAGCAGCTTAATTCCGGGTCCCCAAGAGACCCAGTACTTC. Translating gives CASSLIPGPQETQYF. The chain links TRBV7-3 to TRBJ2-5; D is ambiguous. This CDR3 is built from 15 residues. Trimming removed 1 base from V and 1 base from J, with 10 bases in between. Looked up from germline, CDR1 is SGHTA and CDR2 is FQGTGA.

Remarks on this clone: A junction boundary mismatches the germline segment, possibly from a read error. This chain uses TRBV5-4 with TRBJ2-1; weak D call: TRBD2 (6 bases). This CDR3 spans 16 amino acids. Germline V gene sequence: CDR1 SGHNT, CDR2 YYREEE (reference sequence). The CDR3 region is CASGLKIAASYNEQFF. For the CDR3, the DNA is TGTGCCAGCGGCTTAAAAATAGCGGCCTCCTACAATGAGCAGTTCTTC.

This clone was counted a single time. The chain uses TRBV15 and TRBJ2-7; 9 bases map to TRBD2. Germline CDR1 LNHNV, CDR2 YYDKDF (reference sequence). CDR3 length: 17 residues. The V and J ends lost 3 bases and 4 bases, in that order; junction bases with no gene match: 13. CDR3: CATSSPLVGLAAYEQYF. As DNA, the CDR3 is TGTGCCACCAGCAGCCCACTCGTGGGACTAGCAGCTTACGAGCAGTACTTC.

The CDR3 is CASSLEPAGGWAETQYF. CDR3 bases: TGTGCCAGCAGCTTAGAGCCGGCGGGGGGTTGGGCAGAGACCCAGTACTTC. V is TRBV7-6 and J is TRBJ2-5; 8 bases are a match to TRBD2. V was clipped by 1 base and J by 4 bases; unmatched bases: 11. CDR3 length equals 17 residues. Per the germline V gene, CDR1 is SGHVS and CDR2 is FNYEAQ.

The rearrangement uses TRBV28 and TRBJ1-1, with D uncertain. Germline CDR1 is MDHEN and CDR2 is SYDVKM. With 7 bases removed from V and 9 bases from J, the gap between germline ends came to 15 bases. The CDR3 totals 12 residues. This CDR3 is CASTLREKKAFF. DNA for the CDR3: TGTGCCAGCACATTACGGGAGAAGAAAGCTTTCTTT.